This entry describes one TCR beta chain. Its cognate antigen is unknown. The DNA ends 3 residues before the CDR3 does, and the rest of the CDR3 is filled in from the germline J gene. These data originate in a study of T cells in women clearing cervical HPV infection. The wider study: Controls' single incident HPV16 infection cleared within 12 months without precancer.

The CDR3 has 14 amino acids. Deletions cut 4 bases from V and 3 bases from J, with 14 bases between. Germline values: CDR1 SGHDT, CDR2 YYEEEE. General study findings and limits: TRBV6-7 abundance was lower in cases than controls (roughly 0.12% versus 0.15%).

immunoSEQ multiplex PCR used an average of about 1.3 ug genomic DNA. Libraries were prepared by immunoSEQ multiplex PCR; TCRdb keeps only in-frame clonotypes and omits some of them. This repertoire comprises about 30,000 clones; its ten largest clones make up under 8%. The chain has TRBV5-6 and TRBJ2-7, with D maybe TRBD1 (5 bases). The sequenced sample consisted of blood buffy coat. The origin of this receptor is a woman between 18 and 69 years old with a cervical HPV16 infection that either progressed to CIN3+ or cleared (not recorded which). The CDR3 sequence is CASSPPTGSYEQYF. The part of the CDR3 DNA that was read is TGTGCCAGCAGCCCTCCCACAGGTAGCTACGAG.